The clone carrying this T cell receptor beta chain was detected ten times or more. Its specificity is not known. The data were obtained in a study of spatial heterogeneity in lung cancer. Specified time point: sample taken at primary tumor resection. A total of approximately 69 untreated early-stage non-small cell lung cancer patients served as donors. Unique molecular identifiers tagged every individual TCR cDNA molecule. TCRdb redid the calling of the 5' RACE reads with MiXCR, one entry per CDR3 protein. The repertoire holds 2,500 to 3,500 distinct CDR3 sequences, with 3.5% to 5.5% as singletons. Study-wide results and caveats: Alpha chain coverage of tumor T cells was estimated at 6% to 9%, and beta chain coverage at around 13%. Ubiquitous nonsynonymous mutations were tracked by counts of ubiquitous expanded TCRs, and regional ones by counts of regional expanded TCRs. Counts of expanded intratumoral alpha and beta TCRs tracked tumor mutation counts.

The CDR3 extends over 19 amino acids. The receptor was derived from a female donor with early-stage non-small cell lung cancer. The sequences come from lung tumor tissue, collected at surgery. The J gene is TRBJ2-7, the V gene TRBV1; the table calls TRBD1, which could not be checked here. TRBV1 counts as a pseudogene. The CDR3 loop reads CTSSQDAPQVRQNKYEQYF. DNA of the CDR3: TGCACCAGCAGCCAAGACGCCCCCCAAGTTAGACAGAATAAGTACGAGCAGTACTTC.